These T cell receptor beta chains were read from a single sample in a study of cytomegalovirus exposure and HLA in healthy donors. TCRdb's table, derived via immunoSEQ multiplex PCR, lists solely in-frame clones and lacks some. The sample holds about 83,000 clones, about four fifths seen once. Source material: PBMCs. These receptor sequences come from a woman aged 25-40 years in good health and CMV-seronegative. Each CDR3 is given with its conserved first and last residue. The D gene is left open where the match is weak. Where a row states a size, it is once, few, many or the class of an expanded clone; other rows omit it.

j_call | v_call | clone_size | d_call | cdr3_aa | cdr3_nt
TRBJ2-7 | TRBV19 | NA | TRBD1 | CASSQGAYEQYF | TGTGCCAGTAGCCAGGGGGCGTACGAGCAGTACTTC
TRBJ1-3 | TRBV28 | NA | NA | CASSLLGNTIYF | TGTGCCAGCAGTTTACTTGGAAACACCATATATTTT
TRBJ2-7 | TRBV28 | NA | TRBD2 | CASSLLSGSSYEQYF | TGTGCCAGCAGTCTTCTTAGCGGGAGCAGCTACGAGCAGTACTTC
TRBJ2-1 | TRBV30 | few | NA | CAWTAGVNEQFF | TGTGCCTGGACGGCAGGGGTGAATGAGCAGTTCTTC
TRBJ2-7 | TRBV19 | few | TRBD2 | CASSIQAGGLHYEQYF | TGTGCCAGTAGTATCCAAGCGGGAGGCCTACACTACGAGCAGTACTTC
TRBJ1-3 | TRBV13 | NA | NA | CASSLTGSGNTIYF | TGTGCCAGCAGCCTCACAGGGAGTGGAAACACCATATATTTT
TRBJ1-1 | TRBV18 | NA | NA | CASSPQGDTEAFF | TGTGCCAGCTCACCGCAAGGGGACACTGAAGCTTTCTTT
TRBJ2-7 | TRBV6-1 | few | TRBD1 | CASRRWDRGDEQYF | TGTGCCAGCCGCCGATGGGACAGGGGCGACGAGCAGTACTTC
TRBJ1-2 | TRBV30 | NA | NA | CAWRDMGAYGYTF | TGTGCCTGGAGGGATATGGGGGCCTATGGCTACACCTTC
TRBJ1-5 | TRBV28 | NA | NA | CASSLGGNSNQPQHF | TGTGCCAGCAGTTTGGGGGGTAATAGCAATCAGCCCCAGCATTTT
TRBJ1-1 | TRBV2 | once | NA | CASSDRFAAFF | TGTGCCAGCAGTGATCGTTTTGCGGCTTTCTTT
TRBJ2-1 | TRBV4-2 | NA | NA | CASSQSGAGSTNEQFF | TGTGCCAGCAGCCAATCTGGAGCGGGTAGTACCAATGAGCAGTTCTTC
TRBJ1-1 | TRBV6-5 | NA | NA | CASSPSRAGNTEAFF | TGTGCCAGCAGCCCCTCGAGGGCCGGGAACACTGAAGCTTTCTTT
TRBJ2-1 | TRBV5-6 | NA | NA | CASSLQEFYNEQFF | TGTGCCAGCAGCTTACAGGAATTTTACAATGAGCAGTTCTTC
TRBJ2-3 | TRBV9 | NA | NA | CASSVGGSADTQYF | TGTGCCAGCAGCGTAGGTGGGAGTGCAGATACGCAGTATTTT
TRBJ1-2 | TRBV7-2 | NA | NA | CASSLSGREYGYTF | TGTGCCAGCAGCTTATCGGGGCGGGAGTATGGCTACACCTTC
TRBJ2-3 | TRBV4-3 | NA | NA | CASSQEITSPTDTQYF | TGCGCCAGCAGCCAAGAGATCACGAGCCCCACAGATACGCAGTATTTT
TRBJ2-2 | TRBV27 | NA | TRBD2 | CASSSTSGSRGELFF | TGTGCCAGCAGTTCCACTAGCGGGAGTCGCGGGGAGCTGTTTTTT
TRBJ2-5 | TRBV7-9 | NA | NA | CASSLPRGHTGKYQEAQYF | TGTGCCAGCAGCTTACCCAGGGGTCACACAGGAAAGTACCAAGAGGCCCAGTACTTC
TRBJ2-3 | TRBV7-9 | NA | TRBD1 | CASGTTGGSTDTQYF | TGTGCCAGCGGTACGACAGGGGGCAGCACAGATACGCAGTATTTT
TRBJ2-1 | TRBV5-4 | once | TRBD2 | CASSLEGLVPWEQFF | TGTGCCAGCAGCTTGGAGGGACTAGTTCCTTGGGAGCAGTTCTTC
TRBJ2-2 | TRBV7-9 | NA | NA | CSSSQIVGDTGELFF | TGTTCCAGCAGCCAAATAGTAGGGGACACCGGGGAGCTGTTTTTT
TRBJ2-1 | TRBV11-2 | NA | NA | CASSLDRWRTAKYNEQFF | TGTGCCAGCAGCTTAGATCGGTGGAGGACAGCGAAATACAATGAGCAGTTCTTC
TRBJ1-5 | TRBV19 | NA | NA | CASSIRRVQPQHF | TGTGCCAGTAGTATCCGTCGGGTTCAGCCCCAGCATTTT
TRBJ2-2 | TRBV30 | NA | TRBD1 | CAWSRDRSGGELFF | TGTGCCTGGAGTCGGGACAGGTCGGGCGGGGAGCTGTTTTTT
TRBJ2-7 | TRBV14 | NA | NA | CASSQVSVWSAEQYF | TGTGCCAGCAGCCAAGTATCGGTTTGGAGCGCCGAGCAGTACTTC
TRBJ1-2 | TRBV7-9 | NA | TRBD1 | CASSNSQGAGYGYTF | TGTGCCAGCAGCAACTCTCAGGGGGCGGGCTATGGCTACACCTTC
TRBJ2-5 | TRBV5-1 | NA | NA | CASSLARFETQYF | TGCGCCAGCAGCTTGGCGAGGTTTGAGACCCAGTACTTC
TRBJ1-3 | TRBV7-3 | NA | NA | CASSLRWEVSGNTIYF | TGTGCCAGCAGCTTAAGGTGGGAGGTCTCTGGAAACACCATATATTTT
TRBJ1-4 | TRBV6-5 | NA | TRBD1 | CASSYSYRGDEKLFF | TGTGCCAGCAGTTACTCCTACAGGGGGGACGAAAAACTGTTTTTT
TRBJ1-2 | TRBV6-5 | NA | TRBD1 | CASRATTGGGYTF | TGTGCCAGCAGGGCGACTACAGGGGGTGGCTACACCTTC
TRBJ1-2 | TRBV11-2 | NA | TRBD1 | CASSGQVYGYTF | TGTGCCAGCAGCGGACAGGTCTATGGCTACACCTTC
TRBJ2-3 | TRBV5-1 | NA | NA | CASSLSAAADTQYF | TGCGCCAGCAGCTTGAGCGCAGCGGCAGATACGCAGTATTTT
TRBJ1-5 | TRBV6-1 | NA | NA | CASSEGQTYQPQHF | TGTGCCAGCAGTGAAGGACAGACCTATCAGCCCCAGCATTTT
TRBJ2-3 | TRBV12-5 | few | TRBD2 | CASGLDSGTDTQYF | TGTGCTAGTGGTTTGGATAGCGGGACAGATACGCAGTATTTT
TRBJ2-7 | TRBV5-1 | NA | NA | CASSLEGVSSYEQYF | TGCGCCAGCAGCTTGGAAGGGGTCAGCAGCTACGAGCAGTACTTC
TRBJ1-1 | TRBV6-1 | NA | TRBD1 | CASSEANTGVGLGLNTEAFF | TGTGCCAGCAGTGAAGCCAATACAGGGGTGGGCTTAGGGTTGAACACTGAAGCTTTCTTT
TRBJ2-1 | TRBV5-5 | once | NA | CASSLRTALTGEQFF | TGTGCCAGCAGCTTGAGGACCGCTCTAACGGGAGAGCAGTTCTTC
TRBJ2-1 | TRBV27 | NA | TRBD2 | CASSLRTLRERGNEQFF | TGTGCCAGCAGTCTAAGAACCCTGCGGGAGAGGGGCAATGAGCAGTTCTTC
TRBJ2-7 | TRBV27 | NA | TRBD2 | CASSLSRGLVYEQYF | TGTGCCAGCAGTTTATCGAGGGGACTAGTTTACGAGCAGTACTTC
TRBJ2-7 | TRBV4-1 | NA | TRBD2 | CASSQEGRGGLSYEQYF | TGCGCCAGCAGCCAAGAGGGGAGGGGCGGGCTGTCCTACGAGCAGTACTTC
TRBJ2-7 | TRBV5-5 | NA | NA | CASSLALGVELMYEQYF | TGTGCCAGCAGCTTGGCTTTAGGGGTGGAGTTGATGTACGAGCAGTACTTC
TRBJ2-5 | TRBV6-4 | NA | TRBD1 | CASSDSKTGGRRETQYF | TGTGCCAGCAGTGACTCCAAAACAGGGGGGCGGAGGGAGACCCAGTACTTC
TRBJ2-7 | TRBV9 | NA | TRBD2 | CASSLGLAASREQYF | TGTGCCAGCAGCCTCGGACTAGCGGCCTCTCGGGAGCAGTACTTC
TRBJ1-2 | TRBV2 | NA | NA | CASRIGGGYTF | TGTGCCAGCAGGATTGGAGGTGGCTACACCTTC
TRBJ2-7 | TRBV4-1 | NA | TRBD2 | CASSQSQREYEQYF | TGCGCCAGCAGCCAAAGTCAGCGGGAGTACGAGCAGTACTTC
TRBJ2-5 | TRBV6-6 | NA | TRBD2 | CASSYSHVAGRETQYF | TGTGCCAGCAGTTACTCCCACGTAGCGGGACGGGAGACCCAGTACTTC